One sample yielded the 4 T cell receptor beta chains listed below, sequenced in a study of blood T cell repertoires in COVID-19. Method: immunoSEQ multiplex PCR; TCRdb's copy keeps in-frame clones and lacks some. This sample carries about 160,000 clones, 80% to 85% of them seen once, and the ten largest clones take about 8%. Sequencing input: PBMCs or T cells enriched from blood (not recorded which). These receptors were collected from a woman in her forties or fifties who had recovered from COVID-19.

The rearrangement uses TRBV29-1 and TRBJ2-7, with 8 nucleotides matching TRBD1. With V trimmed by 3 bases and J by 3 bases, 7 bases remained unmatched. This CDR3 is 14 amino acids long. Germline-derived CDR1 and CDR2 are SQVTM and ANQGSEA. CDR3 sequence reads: CSVEEQGEDYEQYF. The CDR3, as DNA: TGCAGCGTTGAGGAACAGGGGGAAGACTACGAGCAGTACTTC.

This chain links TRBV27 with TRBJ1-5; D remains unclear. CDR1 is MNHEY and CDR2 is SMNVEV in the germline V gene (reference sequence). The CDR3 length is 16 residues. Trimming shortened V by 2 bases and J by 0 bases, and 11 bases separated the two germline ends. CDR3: CASSLKEPGSNQPQHF. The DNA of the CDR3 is TGTGCCAGCAGTTTAAAAGAGCCAGGTAGCAATCAGCCCCAGCATTTT.

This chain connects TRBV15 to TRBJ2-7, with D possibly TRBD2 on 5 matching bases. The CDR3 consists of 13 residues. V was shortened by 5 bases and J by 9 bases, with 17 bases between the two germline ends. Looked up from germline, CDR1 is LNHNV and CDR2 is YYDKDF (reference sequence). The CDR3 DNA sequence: TGTGCCACCAGCCCCGATGCGGGCTACTGGCAGTACTTC. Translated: CATSPDAGYWQYF.

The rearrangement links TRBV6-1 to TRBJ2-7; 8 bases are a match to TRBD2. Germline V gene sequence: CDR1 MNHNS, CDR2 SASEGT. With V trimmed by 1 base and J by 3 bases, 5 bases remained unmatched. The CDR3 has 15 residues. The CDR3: CASSEGPTSVYEQYF. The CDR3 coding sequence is TGTGCCAGCAGTGAAGGTCCGACTAGCGTCTACGAGCAGTACTTC.